Described below is a single T cell receptor (beta chain) sequence and its context. What it binds is not known. This sample was taken from a study of T-cell reconstitution after alpha-beta-depleted transplantation in children. Germline CDR1 SQVTM, CDR2 ANQGSEA. The length of the CDR3 is 16 residues. V was shortened by 1 base and J by 12 bases, with 27 bases between the two germline ends. Unique molecular identifiers were used in preparing the TCRbeta library. Each CDR3 protein is one row after TCRdb ran MiXCR on the PCR reads. The sample has 500,000 to 650,000 distinct CDR3 sequences, over 10% seen once; the top ten hold 14%. Study conclusions and caveats: High day-60 TCRbeta diversity in some patients came from surviving recipient T cells and thymic progenitors. The study reportedly traced alpha-beta T cells about two months after transplant to several hundred expanded graft clones. At the one-year point after transplant, T-cell counts and TCRbeta diversity were found to come mostly from T cells that had been newly produced.

The chain carries TRBV29-1 and TRBJ1-1; maybe TRBD1 (6 bases). This receptor was taken from a female patient between 2 and 15 years old who had a stem cell transplant for aplastic anemia, so the T cells may come from the graft donor. The specimen comprised PBMCs, mostly from graft donor cells, sampled 180 days after TCRalphabeta/CD19-depleted stem cell transplant. CDR3 in DNA: TGCAGCGTTGAAGCCGGCGGGGTGGGTTTGGCAGGGGCGACTTTCTTT. Translation gives CSVEAGGVGLAGATFF.